A single sample is the source of the 16 T cell receptor beta chains below, sequenced in a study of response to subunit inactivated influenza vaccine. TCRdb called the RT-PCR reads again in MiXCR, with one record for every CDR3 protein. The sample gives under 200,000 distinct CDR3 sequences, 9.5% to 13% of which show up once; 12% is in the top ten. The material was non-naive T cells sorted from PBMCs, obtained 45 days after vaccination. The receptors originated from a man between 45 and 60 years old who received an inactivated influenza vaccine.

This clonotype was recorded a few times. This chain links TRBV10-3 with TRBJ2-3; 7 nucleotides match TRBD1. Germline V gene data show CDR1 as ENHRY and CDR2 as SYGVKD. The J segment lost 5 bases and the V segment lost 8 bases, leaving 10 bases of the junction unmatched. This CDR3 is built from 14 residues. CDR3 DNA sequence: TGTGCCATCGGCATAGGAACAGGGGAAGATACGCAGTATTTT. Its protein is CAIGIGTGEDTQYF.

This chain uses TRBV29-1 with TRBJ1-3; D gene ambiguous. This CDR3 region has 12 residues. The germline CDR1 and CDR2 sequences are SQVTM and ANQGSEA. Trimming took 6 bases from V and 0 from J, leaving 6 bases between them. The CDR3 loop is CSVRTSGNTIYF. CDR3 in DNA: TGCAGCGTACGGACCTCTGGAAACACCATATATTTT.

At least ten counts were recorded for this clonotype. Its ends do not fully match the called genes, so a read error is possible. The chain joins TRBV7-7 to TRBJ2-5; maybe TRBD1 (5 bases). This CDR3 is built from 13 residues. Germline loops: CDR1 SSHAT, CDR2 FNYEAQ (reference sequence). CDR3 region: CASSLGVAETQYF. Written as DNA, the CDR3 is TGTGCTAGCAGCTTAGGGGTAGCTGAGACCCAGTACTTC. The variable domain in full, with the rest retrieved from reference TRBV7-7 and TRBJ2-5, is GAGVSQSPRYKVTKRGQDVTLRCDPISSHATLYWYQQALGQGPEFLTYFNYEAQPDKSGLPSDRFSAERPEGSISTLTIQRTEQRDSAMYRCASSLGVAETQYFGPGTRLLVL.

This clonotype was detected only a few times. V gene TRBV18 combines with J gene TRBJ2-7; tentative D call: TRBD2 (5 bases). The CDR3 is 13 residues long. Germline V gene data show CDR1 as KGHSH and CDR2 as LQKENI. Deletions cut 4 bases from V and 6 bases from J, with 13 bases between. CDR3 residues: CASSRSRDLEQYF. CDR3 DNA sequence: TGTGCCAGCTCACGTTCGAGGGATCTCGAGCAGTACTTC.

CDR3 region: CACSGGRLGQETQYF. The CDR3 DNA is TGTGCCTGTAGCGGGGGGCGTCTTGGGCAAGAGACCCAGTACTTC. The chain recombines TRBV30 with TRBJ2-5; 10 positions agree with TRBD2. The germline V gene has CDR1 GTSNPN and CDR2 SVGIG (reference sequence). J gave up 2 bases and V 6 bases, and 9 bases lay outside the gene matches. This CDR3 has 15 residues.

As concerns this clonotype: An end of the junction does not agree with germline; a read error may underlie this. The rearrangement uses TRBV4-2 and TRBJ2-3; D may be TRBD2 (6 bases). The CDR3 sequence is 16 residues long. The germline gives CDR1 LGHNA, CDR2 YNFKEQ. The chain's CDR3 is CASSQVWASGTDTQYF. CDR3 DNA: TGCGCCAGCAGCCAAGTCTGGGCTAGCGGCACAGATACGCAGTATTTT.

This clonotype was found many times. The V and J genes are TRBV28 and TRBJ1-2; D remains ambiguous. The CDR3 totals 12 residues. From germline, CDR1 is MDHEN and CDR2 SYDVKM. V was shortened by 5 bases and J by 0 bases, with 4 bases between the two germline ends. The CDR3 sequence: CASSRSNYGYTF. CDR3 DNA sequence: TGTGCCAGCAGTCGGTCTAACTATGGCTACACCTTC.

In its sample, this clonotype was seen many times. This chain joins TRBV6-2 or TRBV6-3 and TRBJ2-1; D is uncertain. The CDR3 has 14 amino acids. Germline lookup yields CDR1 MNHEY and CDR2 SVGEGT. The V end was cut by 7 bases, the J end by 0 bases, with 10 bases between. In DNA form, the CDR3 reads TGTGCCAGCAAGACCCTGAGCTCCTACAATGAGCAGTTCTTC. Protein: CASKTLSSYNEQFF.

This clonotype was found many times. The chain combines TRBV28 with TRBJ2-4; a possible D gene is TRBD2 (6 bases). The germline V gene encodes CDR1 MDHEN and CDR2 SYDVKM. V lost 4 bases and J lost 0, with 16 bases in between. The CDR3 has 17 residues. The CDR3 spells CASSYSGLYLAKNIQYF. CDR3 in DNA: TGTGCCAGCAGTTACTCGGGACTCTACCTAGCCAAAAACATTCAGTACTTC.

V gene TRBV5-4 combines with J gene TRBJ1-1; D ambiguous. The V gene's germline CDR1 is SGHNT and CDR2 YYREEE (reference sequence). The V end was cut by 0 bases, the J end by 1 base, with 10 bases between. CDR3 size: 15 residues. The CDR3 bases are TGTGCCAGCAGCTTGGATAGCTGGTCGAACACTGAAGCTTTCTTT. Encoded protein: CASSLDSWSNTEAFF.

This clonotype was counted at least ten times. This chain links TRBV4-3 with TRBJ2-3; TRBD2 matches 8 bases. Germline values: CDR1 LGHNA, CDR2 YSLEER. The CDR3 has 16 residues. Trimming removed 0 bases from V and 4 bases from J; junction bases left unmatched: 6. CDR3 DNA: TGCGCCAGCAGCCAAGATTTCGGAGCGGGAGCAGATACGCAGTATTTT. As protein: CASSQDFGAGADTQYF.

This clonotype was recorded a few times. J is TRBJ1-1 and V is TRBV29-1; 8 bases map to TRBD1. V lost 3 bases to trimming and J lost 10 bases; unmatched junction nucleotides: 1. Germline CDR1 is SQVTM and CDR2 is ANQGSEA. This CDR3 has 10 residues. Written as DNA, the CDR3 is TGCAGCGTTGACGGACAGGGAGCTTTCTTT. Translated: CSVDGQGAFF. Supplemented by reference TRBV29-1 and TRBJ1-1, the full variable domain reads SAVISQKPSRDICQRGTSLTIQCQVDSQVTMMFWYRQQPGQSLTLIATANQGSEATYESGFVIDKFPISRPNLTFSTLTVSNMSPEDSSIYLCSVDGQGAFFGQGTRLTVV.

This clonotype was picked up many times. V is TRBV14 and J is TRBJ1-2, with no clear D. Germline V gene data show CDR1 as SGHDN and CDR2 as FVKESK. This CDR3 contains 14 residues. With 4 bases removed from V and 5 bases from J, the gap between germline ends came to 14 bases. Written as DNA, the CDR3 is TGTGCCAGCAGCCGCCGAGGAGGGCCGTATGGCTACACCTTC. Encoded protein: CASSRRGGPYGYTF.

In its sample, this clonotype was seen a few times. The chain has TRBV20-1 and TRBJ2-7; possibly TRBD1 for D (6 bases). The V gene lost 0 bases and the J gene lost 4 bases, with 16 bases spanning the gap. The V gene's germline CDR1 is DFQATT and CDR2 SNEGSKA (reference sequence). The CDR3 is made up of 15 amino acids. The CDR3 region is CSARDLAGVFYEQYF. The CDR3, as DNA: TGCAGTGCTAGAGATCTCGCAGGGGTCTTTTACGAGCAGTACTTC.

The gene calls are TRBV28 and TRBJ1-1; no reliable D call. CDR1 is MDHEN, CDR2 SYDVKM, per germline. Trimming took 10 bases from V and 1 from J, leaving 7 bases between them. This CDR3 is built from 11 residues. The CDR3 sequence: CAIRANTEAFF. CDR3 bases: TGTGCCATCCGGGCGAACACTGAAGCTTTCTTT.

This clonotype has only a few counts. The chain couples TRBV4-1 to TRBJ2-5; a weak D match, TRBD1 (7 bases). The CDR3 extends over 15 amino acids. V lost 5 bases, J lost 4 bases, and 17 bases lay in between. Germline CDR1 reads MGHRA; CDR2 reads YSYEKL. Here the CDR3 DNA reads TGCGCCAGCAGCGGGAGGCAGGGGGTAGGAGAGACCCAGTACTTC. The encoded protein is CASSGRQGVGETQYF.